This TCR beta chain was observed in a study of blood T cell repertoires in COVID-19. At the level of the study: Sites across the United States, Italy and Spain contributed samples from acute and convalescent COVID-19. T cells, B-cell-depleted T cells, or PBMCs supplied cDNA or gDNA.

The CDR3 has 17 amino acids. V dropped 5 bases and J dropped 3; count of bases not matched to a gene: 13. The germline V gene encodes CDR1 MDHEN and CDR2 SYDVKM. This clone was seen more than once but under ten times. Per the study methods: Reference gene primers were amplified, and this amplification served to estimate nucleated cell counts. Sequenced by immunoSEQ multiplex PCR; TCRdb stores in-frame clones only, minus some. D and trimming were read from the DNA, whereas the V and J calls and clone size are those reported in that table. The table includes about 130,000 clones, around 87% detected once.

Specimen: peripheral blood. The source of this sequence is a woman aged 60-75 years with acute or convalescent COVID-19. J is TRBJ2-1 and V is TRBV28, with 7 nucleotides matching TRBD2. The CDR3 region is CASSPYEGRAFYNEQFF. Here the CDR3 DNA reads TGTGCCAGCAGTCCCTATGAGGGGAGGGCTTTCTACAATGAGCAGTTCTTC.